This T cell receptor (beta chain) was identified in a study of T cells in Graves' hyperthyroidism and ophthalmopathy. The sample holds many counts of this clonotype. Its antigen is currently unknown. Among ophthalmopathy patients, the Clinical Activity Score reached at least 3, the NOSPECS grade reached at least 4, and duration remained under 3 months. Diagnoses were established using clinical symptoms, serum thyroxine and TRAb, thyroid ultrasound and orbital computed tomography. Using less than 12 ml of fresh peripheral blood, PBMCs were prepared. Amplified regions were TCR beta CDR3 sequences from RNA transcripts. Initially, a first-round RT-PCR of the TCR CDR3 employed the HTBI primer set. Each CDR3 protein gets one entry after TCRdb re-called the multiplex PCR reads with MiXCR. The table has approximately 600,000 distinct CDR3 sequences, over 12% seen once. General study points: Clonotypes that were expanded in thyroid above 0.001 mostly appeared in blood too.

Germline V gene lookup returns CDR1 DFQATT and CDR2 SNEGSKA (reference sequence). Trimming took off 1 base at V and 3 bases at J, with 18 bases between the two ends. The CDR3 covers 16 residues. The chain uses TRBV20-1 and TRBJ1-2; no clear D gene. Sequencing input: blood. This TCR was recovered from a woman between 40 and 50 years old with Graves' ophthalmopathy. CDR3 sequence (DNA): TGCAGTGCTAGAGGAGGCCGCCGTGAGGGAGACTATGGCTACACCTTC. Amino acids: CSARGGRREGDYGYTF.